This T cell receptor (beta chain) stems from a study of blood T cell repertoires in COVID-19. Study details: The United States, Italy and Spain supplied acute and convalescent COVID-19 samples. PBMCs, B-cell-depleted T cells, or T cells were the source of the cDNA or gDNA that made up the material.

Sequenced by immunoSEQ multiplex PCR; TCRdb stores in-frame clones only, minus some. The sample holds around 160,000 clones, 84% seen once. Germline CDR1 and CDR2: LNHDA and SQIVND (reference sequence). The CDR3 loop spans 17 amino acids. Trimming took 6 bases from V and 6 from J, leaving 23 bases between them. The sequence came from a human donor in a cohort sampled during active COVID-19. This sequence joins TRBV19 and TRBJ2-2; D possibly corresponds to TRBD2 (7 bases). The specimen was peripheral blood. CDR3 nucleotide sequence: TGTGCCAGTAGCTCGGGGGAGGGGGTTATTATCCCCGGGGAGCTGTTTTTT. It translates to CASSSGEGVIIPGELFF.